Only one count was recorded for the clone carrying this T cell receptor (beta chain). TCRdb keeps only in-frame clones here, not all; method: immunoSEQ multiplex PCR. The table includes about 76,000 clones, around 97% detected once. This specimen comes from a study of technical replicates of blood from several donors. CDR1 is GTSNPN, CDR2 SVGIG, per germline (reference sequence). V was cut by 3 bases and J by 4 bases, with 4 bases left in between. The CDR3 contains 11 residues. This chain uses TRBV30 with TRBJ1-3; the D is unclear. The sequence derives from a human donor in good health. Input material: T cells isolated from PBMCs. The CDR3 spells CAWSLGNTIYF. In DNA form, the CDR3 reads TGTGCCTGGAGCCTCGGAAACACCATATATTTT.